This is a list of T cell receptor beta chains from one sample in a study of blood T cells in healthy people across ages. MiXCR, run by TCRdb on the 5' RACE reads, gives a single entry per CDR3 protein. Here the sample spans roughly 900,000 distinct CDR3 sequences, roughly 43% being singletons. Material for sequencing was blood. The receptors stem from a man aged 30 to 45 in good health. CDR3s include the opening cysteine and the closing phenylalanine or tryptophan. D genes are given only for firm matches. Only some rows state a clone size, as once, few, many or a class for expanded clones.

j_call d_call v_call clone_size cdr3_aa cdr3_nt
TRBJ2-7 NA TRBV7-9 NA CASSSRRRGRGEQYF TGTGCCAGCAGCTCGCGACGCCGGGGCCGCGGTGAGCAGTACTTC
TRBJ2-7 TRBD1 TRBV5-1 NA CASSPDGQGVRYEQYF TGCGCCAGCAGTCCGGACGGACAGGGGGTCAGGTACGAGCAGTACTTC
TRBJ1-1 TRBD1 TRBV29-1 few CSVEPDRGREAFF TGCAGCGTGGAACCTGACAGGGGGCGGGAGGCTTTCTTT
TRBJ2-7 NA TRBV7-9 NA CAGSQRVERIPHEQYF TGTGCCGGCAGCCAAAGGGTTGAGAGAATACCCCACGAGCAGTACTTC
TRBJ2-2 TRBD2 TRBV7-9 few CASSLALLAKRNTGELFF TGTGCCAGCAGCTTAGCTCTACTAGCGAAGCGTAACACCGGGGAGCTGTTTTTT
TRBJ2-5 NA TRBV29-1 few CSVEDTAALETQYF TGCAGCGTTGAAGATACAGCCGCCCTAGAGACCCAGTACTTC
TRBJ2-3 TRBD2 TRBV5-1 NA CASSLGLAMTDTQYF TGCGCCAGCAGCTTGGGACTAGCGATGACAGATACGCAGTATTTT
TRBJ2-1 TRBD2 TRBV7-9 many CASSSLGMGGKNEQFF TGTGCCAGCAGCTCCTTAGGGATGGGAGGGAAAAATGAGCAGTTCTTC
TRBJ1-6 NA TRBV27 NA CASSLGIGVYNSPLHF TGTGCCAGCAGTTTGGGTATTGGGGTATATAATTCACCCCTCCACTTT
TRBJ2-3 NA TRBV29-1 NA CSVGLVTDTQYF TGCAGCGTTGGACTCGTCACAGATACGCAGTATTTT
TRBJ2-3 NA TRBV6-1 few CASSADQPGTDTQYF TGTGCCAGCAGTGCGGACCAGCCGGGCACAGATACGCAGTATTTT
TRBJ2-6 NA TRBV2 few CASSSGQSSGANVLTF TGTGCCAGCAGCTCAGGACAGTCGTCTGGGGCCAACGTCCTGACTTTC
TRBJ2-1 NA TRBV11-1 NA CASSQILSSYNEQFF TGTGCCAGCAGCCAGATCCTGAGCTCCTACAATGAGCAGTTCTTC
TRBJ2-2 NA TRBV28 NA CASSLQNEGSPLNTGELFF TGTGCCAGCAGTTTGCAGAATGAGGGCTCTCCTCTTAACACCGGGGAGCTGTTTTTT
TRBJ2-2 NA TRBV29-1 NA CSVDPGYRDTGELFF TGCAGCGTAGACCCGGGCTACAGGGACACCGGGGAGCTGTTTTTT
TRBJ1-6 NA TRBV4-1 NA CASSVDDSTLHF TGCGCCAGCAGCGTCGATGATTCTACCCTCCACTTT
TRBJ2-4 NA TRBV2 many CASMREAKNIQYF TGTGCCAGCATGAGAGAAGCCAAAAACATTCAGTACTTC
TRBJ1-6 TRBD1 TRBV20-1 NA CRHKDRVYNSPLHF TGCAGGCACAAAGACAGGGTTTATAATTCACCCCTCCACTTT
TRBJ1-1 NA TRBV4-1 few CASSLSGRATNTEAFF TGCGCCAGCAGCTTATCGGGCCGGGCAACGAACACTGAAGCTTTCTTT
TRBJ2-7 NA TRBV5-1 NA CASSSISYNEQYF TGCGCCAGCAGCTCTATATCCTACAATGAGCAGTACTTC
TRBJ1-1 NA TRBV20-1 NA CRGVEGTNTEAFF TGCAGGGGGGTAGAGGGGACGAACACTGAAGCTTTCTTT
TRBJ2-7 TRBD2 TRBV7-2 once CASSRGLAPSYEQYF TGTGCCAGCAGCCGGGGACTAGCGCCTTCCTACGAGCAGTACTTC
TRBJ2-7 NA TRBV12-3/TRBV12-4 NA CASSFPPSGVHEQYF TGTGCCAGCAGTTTCCCCCCCTCCGGGGTCCACGAGCAGTACTTC
TRBJ2-7 TRBD1 TRBV10-3 many CAISDGTGYYEQYF TGTGCCATCAGTGACGGGACAGGATACTACGAGCAGTACTTC
TRBJ1-5 NA TRBV12-3/TRBV12-4 NA CASRTPNQPQHF TGTGCCAGCCGGACCCCAAATCAGCCCCAGCATTTT
TRBJ2-5 NA TRBV4-2 many CASSPTPGHQETQYF TGTGCCAGCAGCCCCACCCCGGGACATCAAGAGACCCAGTACTTC
TRBJ1-5 TRBD1 TRBV7-6 NA CASSLAPWTGDAGQPQHF TGTGCCAGCAGCTTAGCGCCTTGGACAGGGGACGCAGGCCAGCCCCAGCATTTT
TRBJ1-2 NA TRBV6-6 NA CASSRQEDYGYTF TGTGCCAGCAGTCGACAGGAGGACTATGGCTACACCTTC
TRBJ2-7 NA TRBV28 few CASSPQGGSYEQYF TGTGCCAGCAGTCCCCAGGGGGGTAGCTACGAGCAGTACTTC
TRBJ2-6 NA TRBV24-1 NA CATSDPGINSGANVLTF TGTGCCACCAGTGATCCGGGAATCAACTCTGGGGCCAACGTCCTGACTTTC
TRBJ1-2 TRBD1 TRBV2 few CASTLGQGANEGYTF TGTGCCAGCACCTTGGGACAGGGGGCGAATGAAGGCTACACCTTC
TRBJ2-7 NA TRBV4-1 few CASSQDTQVNYEQYF TGCGCCAGCAGCCAAGACACACAGGTAAACTACGAGCAGTACTTC
TRBJ1-2 NA TRBV7-8 NA CASSPVEGRYGYTF TGTGCCAGCAGCCCGGTCGAGGGCCGCTATGGCTACACCTTC
TRBJ1-2 NA TRBV10-3 few CAISQSLGARGYTF TGTGCCATCAGCCAGTCATTGGGGGCGAGGGGCTACACCTTC
TRBJ1-2 NA TRBV6-1 NA CASIWERYGYTF TGTGCCAGCATTTGGGAGCGTTATGGCTACACCTTC
TRBJ2-1 NA TRBV4-1 few CASSQIGPRNNEQFF TGCGCCAGCAGCCAAATAGGGCCTCGCAACAATGAGCAGTTCTTC
TRBJ2-5 NA TRBV7-2 few CASSVIILGGAEEETQYF TGTGCCAGCAGCGTAATCATTTTGGGGGGGGCCGAGGAAGAGACCCAGTACTTC
TRBJ2-7 NA TRBV4-1 NA CASSQDASAAYEQYF TGCGCCAGCAGCCAAGATGCCAGCGCCGCCTACGAGCAGTACTTC
TRBJ2-3 NA TRBV2 NA CASSSLSGTDTQYF TGTGCCAGCAGCTCTCTATCGGGCACAGATACGCAGTATTTT
TRBJ2-7 TRBD1 TRBV6-1 few CASYPGTGGYEQYF TGTGCCAGCTACCCCGGGACAGGGGGCTACGAGCAGTACTTC